These 2 T cell receptor beta chains came from one sample sequenced in a study of T-cell memory formation after mild COVID-19. TCRdb recomputed calls from the 5' RACE reads with MiXCR, one row per CDR3 protein. The table shows 300,000 to 400,000 distinct CDR3 sequences, with approximately 21% occurring only once. Specimen: PBMCs or a T cell subset sorted from them (not recorded which). The receptors here all came from an adult woman who had mild COVID-19 (a few samples of this study predate the infection). Cell type and time point are not known.

This clonotype was recorded a few times. The rearrangement uses TRBV7-3 and TRBJ1-2; 7 positions agree with TRBD1. Germline V CDR1 and CDR2: SGHTA, FQGTGA. V shed 5 bases and J 4 bases; nucleotides not matched to a gene: 7. This CDR3 has 14 residues. CDR3 nucleotides: TGTGCCAGCAGCCGCGGACAGGAGGTCTATGGCTACACCTTC. Residues: CASSRGQEVYGYTF.

The chain employs TRBV12-3 or TRBV12-4 and TRBJ2-3; D remains ambiguous. Trimming cost V 1 base and J 10 bases, with 9 bases left between them. The CDR3 covers 12 residues. The CDR3 spells CASSLGRYAQYF. In nucleotides, the CDR3 is TGTGCCAGCAGTTTAGGCAGGTACGCGCAGTATTTT.